This T cell receptor (beta chain) was profiled in a study of neurological immune-mediated disorders. This clonotype has ten or more counts. Each TCR transcript was tagged with a 10-nucleotide random UMI during 5'RACE. Whenever a sequencing run was performed, it yielded over 170 million TCR-beta sequences from 15-18 subjects. One entry per CDR3 protein, called by TCRdb with MiXCR from the 5' RACE reads. The sample yields roughly 25,000 distinct CDR3 sequences, more than 6% seen once. The material sequenced was PBMCs. This clonotype originated in a woman in her thirties or forties in good health.

The CDR3 bases are TGCAGTGCTAGCCCGGGACAGCTGAACACTGAAGCTTTCTTT. It translates to CSASPGQLNTEAFF. The chain employs TRBV20-1 and TRBJ1-1; TRBD1 aligns across 7 bases. Losses at the gene ends were 3 bases for V and 0 bases for J; bases not matched to a gene: 4. The CDR3 is 14 amino acids. Germline V gene data show CDR1 as DFQATT and CDR2 as SNEGSKA (reference sequence).